The 20 T cell receptor beta chains below come from one sample, sequenced in a study of T cell responses to AZD1222 COVID-19 vaccine. Data came from immunoSEQ multiplex PCR; TCRdb stores just in-frame clones and leaves some out. The sample carries some 170,000 clones, less than 90% recorded once. Sequencing used peripheral blood, obtained on day 0 of AZD1222 vaccination. The receptors here all came from an adult in good health.

This chain links TRBV9 with TRBJ2-4, with D uncertain. V was clipped by 0 bases and J by 0 bases, with 10 bases between them. Germline V gene data show CDR1 as SGDLS and CDR2 as YYNGEE. This CDR3 is built from 16 residues. DNA of the CDR3: TGTGCCAGCAGCGTAGGACCCATCCAAGCCAAAAACATTCAGTACTTC. As protein: CASSVGPIQAKNIQYF.

This sequence joins TRBV7-6 and TRBJ1-6, with a weak D call TRBD1 (5 bases). V lost 5 bases and J 8 bases, leaving 16 bases between the germline ends. The germline gives CDR1 SGHVS, CDR2 FNYEAQ. This CDR3 contains 15 residues. The CDR3 DNA reads TGTGCCAGCAGCCTCGGGGGGTCGGCTGATTCACCCCTCCACTTT. This codes for CASSLGGSADSPLHF.

This chain connects TRBV10-3 to TRBJ1-6, with a tentative D call TRBD1 (5 bases). Germline V lookup: CDR1 ENHRY, CDR2 SYGVKD. CDR3 length equals 16 residues. V was cut by 5 bases and J by 0 bases, with 11 bases left in between. The chain's CDR3 is CAISPGGSSYNSPLHF. CDR3 sequence (DNA): TGTGCCATCAGTCCCGGGGGGAGCTCCTATAATTCACCCCTCCACTTT.

This clone has a handful of counts. The chain has TRBV4-2 and TRBJ2-3; weak D call: TRBD1 (6 bases). This CDR3 is built from 17 residues. The V gene's germline CDR1 is LGHNA and CDR2 YNFKEQ. V lost 0 bases and J 0 bases, leaving 13 bases between the germline ends. This CDR3 reads CASSQDPGTTSTDTQYF. Here the CDR3 DNA reads TGTGCCAGCAGCCAAGATCCCGGGACAACTAGCACAGATACGCAGTATTTT.

In DNA, the CDR3 is TGCGCCAGCAGCTTACGAAGCGGGAGAATCTACAATGAGCAGTTCTTC. Translation gives CASSLRSGRIYNEQFF. The chain joins TRBV5-1 to TRBJ2-1; 8 nucleotides match TRBD2. CDR1 is SGHRS and CDR2 is YFSETQ in the germline V gene. The V and J ends lost 2 bases and 3 bases, in that order; junction bases with no gene match: 7. This CDR3 has 16 residues. The whole variable domain, remainder taken from reference TRBV5-1 and TRBJ2-1, is KAGVTQTPRYLIKTRGQQVTLSCSPISGHRSVSWYQQTPGQGLQFLFEYFSETQRNKGNFPGRFSGRQFSNSRSEMNVSTLELGDSALYLCASSLRSGRIYNEQFFGPGTRLTVL.

V usage is TRBV30 and J usage is TRBJ2-1; 9 bases align to TRBD2. Germline V lookup: CDR1 GTSNPN, CDR2 SVGIG (reference sequence). The CDR3 sequence is 13 residues long. The J segment lost 12 bases and the V segment lost 0 bases, leaving 6 bases of the junction unmatched. CDR3 region: CAWSVLTSGLQFF. The CDR3 region has the DNA TGTGCCTGGAGTGTATTGACTAGCGGATTGCAGTTCTTC.

This chain joins TRBV28 and TRBJ1-1, with D maybe TRBD1 (6 bases). Looked up from germline, CDR1 is MDHEN and CDR2 is SYDVKM. The CDR3 is 15 residues long. The V end was cut by 0 bases, the J end by 5 bases, with 13 bases between. In DNA, the CDR3 is TGTGCCAGCAGTTTATGGGGGGGGGCTAAAACTGAAGCTTTCTTT. As protein: CASSLWGGAKTEAFF.

The count of this clone is one. The chain employs TRBV6-1 and TRBJ1-2; D might be TRBD1 (6 bases). Trimming shortened V by 3 bases and J by 14 bases, and 19 bases separated the two germline ends. From germline, CDR1 is MNHNS and CDR2 SASEGT. The CDR3 has 13 residues. The CDR3 reads CASSEDRGRPFTF. As DNA, the CDR3 is TGTGCCAGCAGTGAGGACAGAGGGAGACCCTTTACCTTC.

The rearrangement uses TRBV24-1 and TRBJ1-4; TRBD1 matches at 7 bases. Looked up from germline, CDR1 is KGHDR and CDR2 is SFDVKD. The CDR3 consists of 15 residues. V shed 10 bases and J 0 bases; nucleotides not matched to a gene: 7. CDR3 DNA sequence: TGTGCCACGTCCGGAGGGGGCGCAACTAATGAAAAACTGTTTTTT. This gives the protein CATSGGGATNEKLFF.

The chain has TRBV6-5 and TRBJ1-4; D is perhaps TRBD1 (6 bases). V lost 5 bases and J lost 0, with 7 bases in between. The CDR3 loop spans 14 amino acids. Germline assignment: CDR1 MNHEY and CDR2 SVGAGI. CDR3 in DNA: TGTGCCAGCAGTCGGACAGCAACTAATGAAAAACTGTTTTTT. Protein product: CASSRTATNEKLFF.

This clone appeared a few times. The CDR3 DNA reads as TGTGCCAGCTCGCCCCTAGCGGGACAGGGGAGTATGGGGATCGGAAACACCATATATTTT. Its translation is CASSPLAGQGSMGIGNTIYF. The chain links TRBV7-6 to TRBJ1-3; TRBD1 aligns across 10 bases. This CDR3 spans 20 amino acids. J was trimmed by 4 bases and V by 8 bases; bases with no gene match: 23. In germline, CDR1 is SGHVS, CDR2 FNYEAQ.

The rearrangement links TRBV6-5 to TRBJ2-7; 11 bases are shared with TRBD2. V lost 2 bases to trimming and J lost 4 bases; unmatched junction nucleotides: 7. The CDR3 is 16 residues long. Germline CDR1 MNHEY, CDR2 SVGAGI. The CDR3: CASSYGLAGGQYEQYF. CDR3 in DNA: TGTGCCAGCAGTTACGGTCTAGCGGGAGGCCAATACGAGCAGTACTTC.

The chain joins TRBV18 to TRBJ2-1; a possible D gene is TRBD1 (6 bases). The CDR3 runs to 13 residues. Germline CDR1 reads KGHSH; CDR2 reads LQKENI. Trimming left V 5 bases short and J 11 bases short, with 16 bases between. The CDR3, as DNA: TGTGCCAGCTCAACGGACAGAACGTCTAAGCAGTTCTTC. Translation gives CASSTDRTSKQFF.

V usage is TRBV29-1 and J usage is TRBJ1-1, with TRBD1 as a possible D gene (6 bases). The CDR3 loop spans 12 amino acids. Trimming cost V 7 bases and J 8 bases, with 17 bases left between them. Germline V gene data show CDR1 as SQVTM and CDR2 as ANQGSEA. The CDR3: CSAGMRGTEAFF. The CDR3, as DNA: TGCAGCGCTGGCATGAGGGGGACAGAAGCTTTCTTT.

This chain uses TRBV11-2 with TRBJ1-1; TRBD1 matches at 9 bases. CDR1 is SGHAT and CDR2 is FQNNGV in the germline V gene. Germline trimming cut 5 bases from V and 11 bases from J; bases unmatched to any gene: 6. The CDR3 totals 12 residues. The CDR3 sequence is CASSRDRGGAFF. The CDR3 coding sequence is TGTGCCAGCAGCCGTGACAGGGGGGGGGCTTTCTTT. The whole variable domain, remainder taken from reference TRBV11-2 and TRBJ1-1, is EAGVAQSPRYKIIEKRQSVAFWCNPISGHATLYWYQQILGQGPKLLIQFQNNGVVDDSQLPKDRFSAERLKGVDSTLKIQPAKLEDSAVYLCASSRDRGGAFFGQGTRLTVV.

The chain has TRBV6-1 and TRBJ1-1, with D maybe TRBD1 (5 bases). V dropped 6 bases and J dropped 1 base, with 15 bases sitting between them. The CDR3 is 15 residues long. The V gene's germline CDR1 is MNHNS and CDR2 SASEGT. CDR3 in amino acids: CASSVLVGENTEAFF. The CDR3 nucleotides are TGTGCCAGCAGCGTGCTAGTGGGGGAGAACACTGAAGCTTTCTTT.

The J gene is TRBJ2-2, the V gene TRBV9, with a weak D call TRBD2 (5 bases). Germline assignment: CDR1 SGDLS and CDR2 YYNGEE. Trimming left V 5 bases short and J 7 bases short, with 12 bases between. The CDR3 has 13 residues. CDR3 loop: CASRPIGGGELFF. The CDR3 DNA follows: TGTGCCAGCAGACCAATAGGAGGCGGGGAGCTGTTTTTT. The complete variable domain, with remaining parts taken from reference TRBV9 and TRBJ2-2, reads DSGVTQTPKHLITATGQRVTLRCSPRSGDLSVYWYQQSLDQGLQFLIQYYNGEERAKGNILERFSAQQFPDLHSELNLSSLELGDSALYFCASRPIGGGELFFGEGSRLTVL.

V usage is TRBV6-6 and J usage is TRBJ1-1, with TRBD1 identical over 9 bases. This CDR3 is built from 15 residues. In germline, CDR1 is MNHNY, CDR2 SVGAGI (reference sequence). V shed 0 bases and J 6 bases; nucleotides not matched to a gene: 5. CDR3 bases: TGTGCCAGCAGTTACTCGCACAGGGGGCAGGCTGAAGCTTTCTTT. It yields the protein CASSYSHRGQAEAFF.

V usage is TRBV27 and J usage is TRBJ2-7; a possible D gene is TRBD1 (5 bases). The CDR3 sequence is 13 residues long. The V end lost 4 bases, the J end lost 4 bases, and 11 bases lay between the germline ends. Germline CDR1 reads MNHEY; CDR2 reads SMNVEV (reference sequence). The CDR3 sequence: CASSWTIGYEQYF. For the CDR3, the DNA is TGTGCCAGCAGTTGGACAATTGGTTACGAGCAGTACTTC.

This clone was seen a single time. J is TRBJ2-7 and V is TRBV6-6, with TRBD2 as a possible D gene (5 bases). CDR1 and CDR2 from the germline V gene are MNHNY and SVGAGI (reference sequence). Between the trimmed V and J ends, which lost 2 bases and 4 bases, there was a span of 6 bases. This CDR3 region has 12 residues. Here the CDR3 DNA reads TGTGCCAGCAGTTACACGGGATACGAGCAGTACGTC. Encoded protein: CASSYTGYEQYV.